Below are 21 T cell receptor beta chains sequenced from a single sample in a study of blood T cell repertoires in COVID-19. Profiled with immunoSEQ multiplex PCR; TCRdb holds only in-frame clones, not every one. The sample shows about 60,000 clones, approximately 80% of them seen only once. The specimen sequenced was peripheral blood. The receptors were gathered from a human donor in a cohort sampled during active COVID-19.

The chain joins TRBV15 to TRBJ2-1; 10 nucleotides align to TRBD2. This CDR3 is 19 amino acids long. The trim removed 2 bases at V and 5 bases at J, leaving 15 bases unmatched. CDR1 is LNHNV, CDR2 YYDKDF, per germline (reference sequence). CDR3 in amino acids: CATSRPPASSGSSDNEQFF. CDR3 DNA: TGTGCCACCAGCAGACCGCCGGCCTCTAGCGGGAGTTCCGACAATGAGCAGTTCTTC.

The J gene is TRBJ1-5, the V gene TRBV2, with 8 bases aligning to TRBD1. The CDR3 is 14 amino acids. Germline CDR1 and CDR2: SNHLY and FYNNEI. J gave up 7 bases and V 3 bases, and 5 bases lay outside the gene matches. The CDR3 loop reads CASSDRTGRQPQHF. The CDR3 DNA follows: TGTGCCAGCAGTGACCGGACAGGGCGCCAGCCCCAGCATTTT. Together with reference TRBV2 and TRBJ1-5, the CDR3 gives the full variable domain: EPEVTQTPSHQVTQMGQEVILRCVPISNHLYFYWYRQILGQKVEFLVSFYNNEISEKSEIFDDQFSVERPDGSNFTLKIRSTKLEDSAMYFCASSDRTGRQPQHFGDGTRLSIL.

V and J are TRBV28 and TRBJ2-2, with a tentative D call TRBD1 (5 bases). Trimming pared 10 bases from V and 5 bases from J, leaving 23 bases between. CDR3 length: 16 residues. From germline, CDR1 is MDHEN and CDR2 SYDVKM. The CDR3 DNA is TGTGCCACCGGACAACAGGCTTACTGGGGAACCGGGGAGCTGTTTTTT. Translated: CATGQQAYWGTGELFF. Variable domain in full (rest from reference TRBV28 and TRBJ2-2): DVKVTQSSRYLVKRTGEKVFLECVQDMDHENMFWYRQDPGLGLRLIYFSYDVKMKEKGDIPEGYSVSREKKERFSLILESASTNQTSMYLCATGQQAYWGTGELFFGEGSRLTVL.

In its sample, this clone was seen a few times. CDR3 DNA sequence: TGTGCCAGCAGCCCCGGGGCGGGGTTTACAGATACGCAGTATTTT. It translates to CASSPGAGFTDTQYF. The genes are TRBV9 and TRBJ2-3; a possible D gene is TRBD2 (6 bases). The V end lost 4 bases, the J end lost 3 bases, and 15 bases lay between the germline ends. This CDR3 has 15 amino acids. Germline V gives CDR1 SGDLS, CDR2 YYNGEE.

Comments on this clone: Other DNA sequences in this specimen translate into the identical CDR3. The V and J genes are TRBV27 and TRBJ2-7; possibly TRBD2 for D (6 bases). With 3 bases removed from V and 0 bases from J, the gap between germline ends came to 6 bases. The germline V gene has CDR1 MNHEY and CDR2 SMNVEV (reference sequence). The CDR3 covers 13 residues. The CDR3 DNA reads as TGTGCCAGCAGTTTGCGGGGCTCCTACGAGCAGTACTTC. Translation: CASSLRGSYEQYF.

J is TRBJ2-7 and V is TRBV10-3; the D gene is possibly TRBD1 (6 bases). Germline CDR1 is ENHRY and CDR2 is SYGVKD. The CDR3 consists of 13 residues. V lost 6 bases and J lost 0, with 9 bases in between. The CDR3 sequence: CAIRHRDSYEQYF. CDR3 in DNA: TGTGCCATCAGACACAGGGACTCCTACGAGCAGTACTTC.

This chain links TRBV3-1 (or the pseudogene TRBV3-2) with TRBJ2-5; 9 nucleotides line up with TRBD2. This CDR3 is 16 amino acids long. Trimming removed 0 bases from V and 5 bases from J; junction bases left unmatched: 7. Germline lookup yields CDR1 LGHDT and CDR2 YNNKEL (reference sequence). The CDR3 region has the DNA TGTGCCAGCAGCCAAGATCTTGGAGCGGGGGGTGAGACCCAGTACTTC. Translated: CASSQDLGAGGETQYF.

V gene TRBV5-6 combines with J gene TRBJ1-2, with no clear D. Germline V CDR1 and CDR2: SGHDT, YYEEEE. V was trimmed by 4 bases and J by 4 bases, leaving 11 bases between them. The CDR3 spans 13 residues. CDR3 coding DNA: TGTGCCAGCAGCCCAGACACAAGCTATGGCTACACCTTC. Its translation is CASSPDTSYGYTF.

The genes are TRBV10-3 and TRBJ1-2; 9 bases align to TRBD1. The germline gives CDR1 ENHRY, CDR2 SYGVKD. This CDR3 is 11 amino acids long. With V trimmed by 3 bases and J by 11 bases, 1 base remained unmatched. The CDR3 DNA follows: TGTGCCATCAGTGATGGACAGGGGTACACCTTC. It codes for CAISDGQGYTF.

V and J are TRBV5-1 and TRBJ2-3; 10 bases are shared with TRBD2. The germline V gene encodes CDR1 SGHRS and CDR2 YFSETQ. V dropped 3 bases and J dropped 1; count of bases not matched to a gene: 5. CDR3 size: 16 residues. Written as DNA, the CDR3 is TGCGCCAGCAGCTCGATAGCGGGAGGCGGCACAGATACGCAGTATTTT. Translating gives CASSSIAGGGTDTQYF.

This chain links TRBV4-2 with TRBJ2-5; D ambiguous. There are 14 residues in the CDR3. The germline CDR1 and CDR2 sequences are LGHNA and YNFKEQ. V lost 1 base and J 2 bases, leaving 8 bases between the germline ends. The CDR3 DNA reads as TGTGCCAGCAGCCAAGGGTACTCTCAAGAGACCCAGTACTTC. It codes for CASSQGYSQETQYF.

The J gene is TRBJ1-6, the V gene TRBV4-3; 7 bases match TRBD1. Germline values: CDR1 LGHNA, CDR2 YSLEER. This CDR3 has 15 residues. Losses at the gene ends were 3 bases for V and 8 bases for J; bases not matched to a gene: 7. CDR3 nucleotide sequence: TGCGCCAGCAGCCATAGCCCCGGGACAGATTCACCCCTCCACTTT. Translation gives CASSHSPGTDSPLHF.

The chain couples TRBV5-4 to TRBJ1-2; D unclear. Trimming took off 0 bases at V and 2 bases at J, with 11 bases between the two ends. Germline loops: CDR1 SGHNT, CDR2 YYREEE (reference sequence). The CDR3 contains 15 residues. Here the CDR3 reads CASSLAGSVNYGYTF. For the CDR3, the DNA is TGTGCCAGCAGCTTGGCGGGGTCGGTCAACTATGGCTACACCTTC.

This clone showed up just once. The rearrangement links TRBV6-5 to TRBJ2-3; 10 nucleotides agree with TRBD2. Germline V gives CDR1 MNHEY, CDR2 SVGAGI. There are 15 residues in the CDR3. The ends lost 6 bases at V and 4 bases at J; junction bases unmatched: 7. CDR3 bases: TGTGCCAGCAGCCCCGTAAGCGGGGGGGCAGATACGCAGTATTTT. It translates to CASSPVSGGADTQYF.

The CDR3 loop is CASSFSEGGNYGYTF. The CDR3 DNA reads TGTGCCAGCAGCTTCTCCGAGGGAGGCAACTATGGCTACACCTTC. The V call is TRBV7-2, the J call TRBJ1-2; D not resolved. Deletions cut 3 bases from V and 2 bases from J, with 13 bases between. The CDR3 spans 15 residues. CDR1 is SGHTA and CDR2 is FQGNSA in the germline V gene. The full variable domain, rest sourced from reference TRBV7-2 and TRBJ1-2, is GAGVSQSPSNKVTEKGKDVELRCDPISGHTALYWYRQSLGQGLEFLIYFQGNSAPDKSGLPSDRFSAERTGGSVSTLTIQRTQQEDSAVYLCASSFSEGGNYGYTFGSGTRLTVV.

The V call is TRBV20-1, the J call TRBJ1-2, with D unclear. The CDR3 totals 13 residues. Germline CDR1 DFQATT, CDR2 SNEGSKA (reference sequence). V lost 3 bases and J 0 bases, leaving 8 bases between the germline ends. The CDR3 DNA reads TGCAGTGCTAGTTGGCCATCTAACTATGGCTACACCTTC. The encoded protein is CSASWPSNYGYTF.

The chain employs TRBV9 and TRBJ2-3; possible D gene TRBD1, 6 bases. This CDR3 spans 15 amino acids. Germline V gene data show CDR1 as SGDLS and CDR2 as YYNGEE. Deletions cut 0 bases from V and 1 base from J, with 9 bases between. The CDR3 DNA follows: TGTGCCAGCAGCGTAGCAGGGGACGGCACAGATACGCAGTATTTT. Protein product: CASSVAGDGTDTQYF.

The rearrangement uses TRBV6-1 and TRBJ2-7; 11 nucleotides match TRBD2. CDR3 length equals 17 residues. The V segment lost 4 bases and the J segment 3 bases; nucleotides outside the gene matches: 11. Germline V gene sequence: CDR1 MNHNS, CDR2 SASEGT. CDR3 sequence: CASSVGLAGGRIYEQYF. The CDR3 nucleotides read TGTGCCAGCAGTGTCGGGCTAGCGGGAGGTCGGATCTACGAGCAGTACTTC.

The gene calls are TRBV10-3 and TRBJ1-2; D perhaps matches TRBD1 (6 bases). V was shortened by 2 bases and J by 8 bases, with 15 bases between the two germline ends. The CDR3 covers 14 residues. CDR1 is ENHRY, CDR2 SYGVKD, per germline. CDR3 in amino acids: CAISENREQGGYTF. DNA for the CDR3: TGTGCCATCAGTGAGAACAGGGAGCAAGGCGGCTACACCTTC.

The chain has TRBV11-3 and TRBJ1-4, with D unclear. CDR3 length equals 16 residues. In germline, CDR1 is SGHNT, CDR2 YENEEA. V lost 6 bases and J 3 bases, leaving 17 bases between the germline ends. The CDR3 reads CASSSSFGPSNEKLFF. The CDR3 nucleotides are TGTGCCAGCAGTTCCTCCTTTGGCCCTTCTAATGAAAAACTGTTTTTT.

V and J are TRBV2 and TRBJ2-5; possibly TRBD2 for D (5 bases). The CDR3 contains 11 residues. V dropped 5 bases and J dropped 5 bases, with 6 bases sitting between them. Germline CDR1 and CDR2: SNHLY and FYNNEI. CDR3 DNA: TGTGCCAGCAGTCCGGGGGAGACCCAGTACTTC. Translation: CASSPGETQYF.